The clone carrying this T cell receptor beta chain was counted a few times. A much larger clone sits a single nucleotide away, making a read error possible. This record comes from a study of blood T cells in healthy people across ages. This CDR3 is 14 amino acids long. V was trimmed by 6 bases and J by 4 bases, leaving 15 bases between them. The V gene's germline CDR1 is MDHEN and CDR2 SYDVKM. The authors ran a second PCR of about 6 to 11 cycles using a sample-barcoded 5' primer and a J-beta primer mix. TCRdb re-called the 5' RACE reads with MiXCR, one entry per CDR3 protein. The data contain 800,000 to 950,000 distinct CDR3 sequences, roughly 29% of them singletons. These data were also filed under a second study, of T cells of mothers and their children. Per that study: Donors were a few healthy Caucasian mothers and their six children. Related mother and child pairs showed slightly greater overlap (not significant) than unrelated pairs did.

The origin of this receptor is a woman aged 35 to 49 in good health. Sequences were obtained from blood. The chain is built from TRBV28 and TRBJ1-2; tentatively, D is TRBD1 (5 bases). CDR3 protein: CASRLARGGYGYTF. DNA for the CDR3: TGTGCCAGCAGGTTGGCGAGGGGCGGCTATGGCTACACCTTC.